Listed here is a single TCR beta chain. What it recognizes is unknown. This table comes from immunoSEQ multiplex PCR, and its TCRdb copy is limited to in-frame clones, with some not included. The sample consists of roughly 85,000 clones, about nine tenths of them appearing once. The data belong to a study of T cell responses to AZD1222 COVID-19 vaccine. General study results and limits: Donors, mostly white British, included more females; clonal diversity was possibly underestimated. Targeting of unmutated variant regions was reportedly seen in nearly half of spike-specific TCRs.

The ends were cut back, 1 base at V and 5 bases at J, with 7 bases in the middle. Germline CDR1 and CDR2: SGDLS and YYNGEE. CDR3 length: 14 amino acids. The input for sequencing was peripheral blood, taken 28 days after the second AZD1222 dose. The receptor was isolated from an adult who received the AZD1222 COVID-19 vaccine. The chain is built from TRBV9 and TRBJ1-6; D is perhaps TRBD1 (5 bases). DNA for the CDR3: TGTGCCAGCAGCGTACTACAGGATAATTCACCCCTCCACTTT. Its translation: CASSVLQDNSPLHF.